The source of this TCR beta chain is a study of shared clonotypes between healthy human individuals. This CDR3 region has 15 residues. Germline-derived CDR1 and CDR2 are SGDLS and YYNGEE. V shed 3 bases and J 6 bases; nucleotides not matched to a gene: 10. This clone has a handful of counts. Using immunoSEQ multiplex PCR, the repertoire was profiled, and TCRdb retains in-frame clones only, with some absent. The sample carries a few hundred thousand clones, more than 75% recorded once. The V gene is TRBV9, the J gene TRBJ2-7; 9 positions agree with TRBD1. Sequenced sample: memory CD8+ T cells sorted from blood. Stated subset: CD45RO+ cells pooled with CCR7-negative TemRA cells. This sequence was found in a man between 18 and 35 years old in good health. The CDR3 bases are TGTGCCAGCAGCGGCACCGGGACAGGGTTTAGCGAGCAGTACTTC. Its translation: CASSGTGTGFSEQYF.